This T cell receptor beta chain is drawn from a study of tumor and adjacent non-tumor tissue in lung cancer. Across the whole study: Aged roughly 31 to 76 years, patients included under 13 men and about five women with stage I to III disease. Study-level findings and limits: Higher tumor TCR diversity was associated with shorter survival.

In its sample, this clonotype was seen many times. Its antigen is unidentified. A modified ARM-PCR protocol with three rounds of nested PCR amplified TCRbeta. TCRdb processed the multiplex PCR reads anew with MiXCR; each CDR3 protein has one entry. The top ten clones hold under 30% of a sample with just over 200,000 distinct CDR3 sequences, 70% to 75% of them seen once. RNA was extracted from bulk tissue without any cell sorting. Deletions cut 4 bases from V and 5 bases from J, with 14 bases between. Per the germline V gene, CDR1 is DFQATT and CDR2 is SNEGSKA (reference sequence). This CDR3 comprises 13 residues.

The specimen sequenced was lung tumor tissue. The V and J genes are TRBV20-1 and TRBJ2-5; D is uncertain. This clonotype was sampled from a man aged 60 to 69 with non-small cell lung cancer. CDR3 nucleotide sequence: TGCAGTGCTAAGGAACAGTGGTTGGAGACCCAGTACTTC. Its translation: CSAKEQWLETQYF.